This TCR beta chain was sequenced during a study of blood T cell repertoires in COVID-19. Overall study: Samples representing acute and convalescent COVID-19 were sourced from the United States, Italy and Spain. T cells, B-cell-depleted T cells, or PBMCs provided the cDNA or gDNA that served as material.

Patients at the Seattle site were enrolled during active infection and followed longitudinally. This clone has just one count. V gave up 5 bases and J gave up 2 bases; unmatched junction bases: 7. Looked up from germline, CDR1 is SNHLY and CDR2 is FYNNEI. The CDR3 contains 16 residues. In the authors' methods: Nucleated cell number was recorded as an estimate derived from reference gene primer amplification. Data came from immunoSEQ multiplex PCR; TCRdb stores just in-frame clones and leaves some out. D and trimming were read from the DNA, whereas the V and J calls and clone size are those reported in that table. The sample lists 150,000 to 200,000 clones, 70% to 80% occurring once.

This sequence originates from a woman in her 40s with COVID-19, enrolled during active disease. The V and J genes are TRBV2 and TRBJ2-2; 8 bases align to TRBD2. Sequenced material: peripheral blood. The CDR3 nucleotides are TGTGCCAGCAGTCTCAGCGGGAGCGATAACACCGGGGAGCTGTTTTTT. It specifies CASSLSGSDNTGELFF.